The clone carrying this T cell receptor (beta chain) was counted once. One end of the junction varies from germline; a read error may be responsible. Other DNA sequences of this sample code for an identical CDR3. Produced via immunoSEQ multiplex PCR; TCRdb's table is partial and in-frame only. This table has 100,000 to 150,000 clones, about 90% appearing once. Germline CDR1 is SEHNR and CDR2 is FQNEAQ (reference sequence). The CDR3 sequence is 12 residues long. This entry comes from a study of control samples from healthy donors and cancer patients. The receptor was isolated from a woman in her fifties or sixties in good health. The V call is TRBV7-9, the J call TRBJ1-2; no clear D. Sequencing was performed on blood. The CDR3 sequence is CASSPSNYGYTF. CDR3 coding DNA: TGCGCCAGCAGCCCCTCAAACTATGGCTACACCTTC.